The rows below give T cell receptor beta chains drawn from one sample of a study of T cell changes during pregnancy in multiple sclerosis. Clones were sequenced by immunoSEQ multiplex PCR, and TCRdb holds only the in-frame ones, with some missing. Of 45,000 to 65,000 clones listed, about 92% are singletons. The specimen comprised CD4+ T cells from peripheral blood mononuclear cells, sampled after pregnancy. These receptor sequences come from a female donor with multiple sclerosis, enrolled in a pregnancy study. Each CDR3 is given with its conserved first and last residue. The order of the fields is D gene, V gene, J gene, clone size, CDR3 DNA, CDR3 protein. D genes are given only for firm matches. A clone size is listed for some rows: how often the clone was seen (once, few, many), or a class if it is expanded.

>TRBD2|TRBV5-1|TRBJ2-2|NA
TGCGCCAGCAGCCCGGTCGTCGGTGCGGGAGGGCTGTTTTTT
CASSPVVGAGGLFF
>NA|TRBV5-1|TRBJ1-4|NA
TGCGCCAGCCAGAGGGGGAAGGGTGAAAAACTGTTTTTT
CASQRGKGEKLFF
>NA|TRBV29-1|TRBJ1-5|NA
TGCAGCGGCCCACGGGAGCCCCAGCATTTT
CSGPREPQHF
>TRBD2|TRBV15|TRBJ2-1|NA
TGTGCCACCAGCAGAGGGACTAGCGGGAGGTCGAATGAGCAGTTCTTC
CATSRGTSGRSNEQFF
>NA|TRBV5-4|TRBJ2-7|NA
TGTGCCAGCAGCTTGGAGGCGGGATTGGGCTACGAGCAGTACTTC
CASSLEAGLGYEQYF
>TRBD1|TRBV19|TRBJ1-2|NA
TGTGCCAGTACCCTCGGGACAGGGATTAACTATGGCTACACCTTC
CASTLGTGINYGYTF
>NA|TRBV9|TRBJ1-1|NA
TGTGCCAGCAGCCGAACCGGACAGAACACTGAAGCTTTCTTT
CASSRTGQNTEAFF
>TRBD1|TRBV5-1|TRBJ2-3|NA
TGCGCCAGCAGCTCGGGACAGGGTACAGATACGCAGTATTTT
CASSSGQGTDTQYF
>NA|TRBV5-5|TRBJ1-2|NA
TGTGTCAGCAGCTATGGTGTCGGGGGCTACACCTTC
CVSSYGVGGYTF
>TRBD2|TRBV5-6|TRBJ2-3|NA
TGTGCCAGCAGCAATCGAAGAACTAGCGGGAGTTTTGATACGCAGTATTTT
CASSNRRTSGSFDTQYF
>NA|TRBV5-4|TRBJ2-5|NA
TGTGCCAGCAGCTTGAGGGCGGGAATTCAAGAGACCCAGTACTTC
CASSLRAGIQETQYF
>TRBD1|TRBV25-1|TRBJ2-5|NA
TGTGCCAGCAGTGAATACATCGACAGGGGGAAGACCCAGTACTTC
CASSEYIDRGKTQYF
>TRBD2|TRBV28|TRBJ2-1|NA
TGTGCCAGCAGCCTAGCGGGAGGGCCGGTCTATGAGCAGTTCTTC
CASSLAGGPVYEQFF
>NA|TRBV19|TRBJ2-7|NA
TGTGCCAGTAGTATGTTCAGGGACTCCTACGAGCAGTACTTC
CASSMFRDSYEQYF
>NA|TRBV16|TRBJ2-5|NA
TGTGCCAGCAGCCAATCGGGGGCGGTGAACCAAGAGACCCAGTACTTC
CASSQSGAVNQETQYF
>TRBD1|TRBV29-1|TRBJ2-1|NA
TGCAGCGGGGACAGGGCAATCGGCAATGAGCAGTTCTTC
CSGDRAIGNEQFF
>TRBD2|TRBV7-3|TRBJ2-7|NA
TGTGCCAGCAGTCGGGCGGGGGGAGAGCAGTACTTC
CASSRAGGEQYF
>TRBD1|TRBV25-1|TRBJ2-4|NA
TGTGCCAGCAGTGATCGGAATAGACAGGGGTTGTCCAAAAACATTCAGTACTTC
CASSDRNRQGLSKNIQYF
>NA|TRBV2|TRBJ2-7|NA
TGTGCCAGCACCCCGGGTCAGAGATCCTACGAGCAGTACTTC
CASTPGQRSYEQYF
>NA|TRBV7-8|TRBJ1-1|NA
TGTGCCAGCAGCTTACAGAGGGACACTGAAGCTTTCTTT
CASSLQRDTEAFF
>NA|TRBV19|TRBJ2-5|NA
TGTGCCAGTAGTATAGGAGCGGTGGATTCGTACCAAGAGACCCAGTACTTC
CASSIGAVDSYQETQYF
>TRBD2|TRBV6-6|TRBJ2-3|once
TGTGCCAGCAGGGGACTAATGGCGACAGATACGCAGTATTTT
CASRGLMATDTQYF
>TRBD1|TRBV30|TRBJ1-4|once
TGTGCCTGTGACTCCGACAGGGGGCAGGTATTTGAACTGTTTTTT
CACDSDRGQVFELFF
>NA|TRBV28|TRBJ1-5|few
TGTGCCAGCATCCCGAGGGGGACCACAGGTTATAGCAATCAGCCCCAGCATTTT
CASIPRGTTGYSNQPQHF
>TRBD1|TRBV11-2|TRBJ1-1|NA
TGTGCCAGCAGCCTGGGACAGACGGGCACTGAAGCTTTCTTT
CASSLGQTGTEAFF
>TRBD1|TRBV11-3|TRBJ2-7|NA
TGTGCCAGCAGCCCCCCGGACAGGGGGTTAGGGTACGAGCAGTACTTC
CASSPPDRGLGYEQYF
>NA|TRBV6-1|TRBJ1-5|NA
TGTGCCAGCAGTGGGGGGCAGGGCGTTAGCAATCAGCCCCAGCATTTT
CASSGGQGVSNQPQHF
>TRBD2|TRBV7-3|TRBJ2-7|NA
TGTGCCAGCAGCACTAGCGGGGGGAGCTCCTACGAGCAGTACTTC
CASSTSGGSSYEQYF
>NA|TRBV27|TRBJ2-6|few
TGTGCCAGCAGTCCCTACCCGGGGTCTGGGGCCAACGTCCTGACTTTC
CASSPYPGSGANVLTF
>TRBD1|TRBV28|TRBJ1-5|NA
TGTGCCAGCACTTGGACAGGAGGATTATGGGGCAATCAGCCCCAGCATTTT
CASTWTGGLWGNQPQHF
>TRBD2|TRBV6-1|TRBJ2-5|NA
TGTGCCAGCAGTGCCTTTGCGGGAGCGGAGACCCAGTACTTC
CASSAFAGAETQYF
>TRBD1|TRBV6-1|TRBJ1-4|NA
TGTGCCAGCAGTGTTGGGGACAGGGGTAATGAAAAACTGTTTTTT
CASSVGDRGNEKLFF
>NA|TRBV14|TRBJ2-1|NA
TGTGCCAGCAGCCAAGACGAGACTAGTCCTTACAATGAGCAGTTCTTC
CASSQDETSPYNEQFF
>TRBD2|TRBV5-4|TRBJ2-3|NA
TGTGCCAGCAGCTTGGGCACCAGCGGGAGGACCACAGATACGCAGTATTTT
CASSLGTSGRTTDTQYF
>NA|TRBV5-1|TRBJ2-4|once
TGCGCCAGCAGCTTGCTCCCCCATCCGTCGACAGGTCGACTAGCCAAAAACATTCAGTACTTC
CASSLLPHPSTGRLAKNIQYF
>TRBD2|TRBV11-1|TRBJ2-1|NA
TGTGCCAGCAGCTTAAGACTAGCGGGATTGAGCTCCTACAATGAGCAGTTCTTC
CASSLRLAGLSSYNEQFF
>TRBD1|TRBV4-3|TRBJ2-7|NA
TGCGCCAGCAGCCAAGACAGGGGACAGGGGGCATCGGACGAGCAGTACTTC
CASSQDRGQGASDEQYF